One sample yielded the 30 T cell receptor beta chains listed below, sequenced in a study of monozygotic twins with inflammatory bowel disease. Reanalyzing the 5' RACE reads, TCRdb keeps one entry per CDR3 protein, without DNA. Its table records some 160,000 distinct CDR3 sequences. The sequenced sample consisted of blood. The source of these receptors is a human donor with ulcerative colitis or Crohn's disease, or a healthy co-twin of an affected twin (not recorded which).

The rearrangement links TRBV29-1 to TRBJ1-2; the D gene TCRdb calls, TRBD1, cannot be checked with no DNA. CDR3 size: 14 residues. Germline values: CDR1 SQVTM, CDR2 ANQGSEA. CDR3 sequence: CSVDMGTGLYGYTF.

CDR3 in amino acids: CASSPHGGAKNIQYF. This chain joins TRBV27 and TRBJ2-4. The germline gives CDR1 MNHEY, CDR2 SMNVEV (reference sequence). This CDR3 is built from 15 residues.

The V call is TRBV20-1, the J call TRBJ2-1; TCRdb's assignment of TRBD1 cannot be checked, as there is no DNA. The CDR3 extends over 13 amino acids. CDR1 is DFQATT and CDR2 is SNEGSKA in the germline V gene (reference sequence). The CDR3 loop reads CSARDRADNEQFF.

This chain connects TRBV2 to TRBJ2-3. This CDR3 contains 14 residues. Germline CDR1 is SNHLY and CDR2 is FYNNEI. The CDR3 sequence is CASSENGLGDTQYF.

CDR3: CASSQSRVAPTEAFF. The gene calls are TRBV16 and TRBJ1-1; the D call from TCRdb, TRBD1, cannot be confirmed without DNA. The CDR3 covers 15 residues. CDR1 and CDR2 (germline): KGHSY, FQNENV. Based on the CDR3 plus reference TRBV16 and TRBJ1-1, the full variable domain is GEEVAQTPKHLVRGEGQKAKLYCAPIKGHSYVFWYQQVLKNEFKFLISFQNENVFDETGMPKERFSAKCLPNSPCSLEIQATKLEDSAVYFCASSQSRVAPTEAFFGQGTRLTVV.

This chain joins TRBV7-2 and TRBJ1-5; TCRdb returns TRBD1, unconfirmable since there is no DNA. From germline, CDR1 is SGHTA and CDR2 FQGNSA. The CDR3 extends over 16 amino acids. CDR3 sequence reads: CASSLYPGTGNQPQHF.

This chain connects TRBV5-1 to TRBJ1-2; lacking DNA, the TRBD1 call made by TCRdb goes unchecked. This CDR3 has 16 residues. Germline V gene lookup returns CDR1 SGHRS and CDR2 YFSETQ. The CDR3 sequence is CASTLVLGGLPAGYTF.

This rearrangement joins TRBV28 to TRBJ2-7; TCRdb designates TRBD1, a call that cannot be tested without DNA. Germline V gene sequence: CDR1 MDHEN, CDR2 SYDVKM. This CDR3 has 16 residues. The CDR3 here is CASSHQTGFDSYEQYF.

The gene calls are TRBV5-1 and TRBJ2-2; TCRdb calls TRBD1, which cannot be checked without DNA. The CDR3 is 15 amino acids. The germline gives CDR1 SGHRS, CDR2 YFSETQ. CDR3 protein: CASSTGPLPAGELFF.

This chain uses TRBV4-1 with TRBJ1-2. Germline V gene sequence: CDR1 MGHRA, CDR2 YSYEKL. This CDR3 spans 16 amino acids. The CDR3 spells CASSQDWGGWNYGYTF.

The chain joins TRBV29-1 to TRBJ2-3. Germline values: CDR1 SQVTM, CDR2 ANQGSEA. The CDR3 is 12 residues long. CDR3 sequence: CSTSAGTDTQYF.

J is TRBJ2-7 and V is TRBV20-1; the TCRdb call, TRBD1, lacks DNA for checking. This CDR3 is 14 amino acids long. Germline loops: CDR1 DFQATT, CDR2 SNEGSKA (reference sequence). CDR3 protein: CSAFTRGNQYEQYF.

V gene TRBV7-9 combines with J gene TRBJ1-1. This CDR3 contains 13 residues. The germline V gene has CDR1 SEHNR and CDR2 FQNEAQ (reference sequence). CDR3 amino acids: CASSLRTSTEAFF.

The V gene is TRBV20-1, the J gene TRBJ2-5; the TCRdb D gene call, TRBD2, has no DNA to confirm it. CDR3 length: 15 residues. Germline lookup yields CDR1 DFQATT and CDR2 SNEGSKA (reference sequence). The CDR3 loop reads CSASWRSPSQETQYF.

The chain is built from TRBV3-1 and TRBJ2-7. Germline CDR1 and CDR2: LGHDT and YNNKEL (reference sequence). The CDR3 consists of 11 residues. CDR3 protein: CASSQSGTVHF.

The V and J genes are TRBV20-1 and TRBJ1-3; TCRdb gives TRBD1 as the D gene, but with no DNA this cannot be confirmed. Germline V gives CDR1 DFQATT, CDR2 SNEGSKA (reference sequence). This CDR3 has 15 residues. The CDR3 is CSASRLGDRVDTIYF.

This sequence joins TRBV6-1 and TRBJ2-1. From germline, CDR1 is MNHNS and CDR2 SASEGT. The length of the CDR3 is 13 residues. CDR3 in amino acids: CASSEMAYNEQFF.

The V and J genes are TRBV29-1 and TRBJ2-4; as DNA is missing, the TRBD2 call by TCRdb cannot be tested. This CDR3 has 15 amino acids. In germline, CDR1 is SQVTM, CDR2 ANQGSEA. The CDR3: CSVEYPGRSGNIQYF. Complete variable domain (other parts from reference TRBV29-1 and TRBJ2-4): SAVISQKPSRDICQRGTSLTIQCQVDSQVTMMFWYRQQPGQSLTLIATANQGSEATYESGFVIDKFPISRPNLTFSTLTVSNMSPEDSSIYLCSVEYPGRSGNIQYFGAGTRLSVL.

This chain uses TRBV6-2 or TRBV6-3 with TRBJ2-1; the D gene TCRdb calls, TRBD2, cannot be checked with no DNA. Germline CDR1 is MNHEY and CDR2 is SVGEGT. The CDR3 contains 13 residues. The CDR3 loop is CASRPSGYNKQFF.

V usage is TRBV20-1 and J usage is TRBJ2-7; TCRdb designates TRBD1, a call that cannot be tested without DNA. Germline V gives CDR1 DFQATT, CDR2 SNEGSKA (reference sequence). The CDR3 is 16 residues long. The CDR3 sequence is CSARDIQGIKSYEQYF.

This chain joins TRBV4-1 and TRBJ1-4. The CDR3 sequence is 12 residues long. Germline loops: CDR1 MGHRA, CDR2 YSYEKL. CDR3 protein: CASSQGKEKLFF.

The genes are TRBV29-1 and TRBJ2-7; checking the TCRdb D call of TRBD1 is not possible without DNA. Looked up from germline, CDR1 is SQVTM and CDR2 is ANQGSEA. This CDR3 comprises 13 residues. CDR3 protein: CSVGDRDPLKQYF.

This rearrangement joins TRBV7-2 to TRBJ2-7; the D call of TRBD2 rests on TCRdb alone, since no DNA is present to check it. This CDR3 contains 15 residues. Germline V gene lookup returns CDR1 SGHTA and CDR2 FQGNSA. CDR3 sequence: CASSSRLGGSYEQYF.

The chain has TRBV11-2 and TRBJ2-7; lacking DNA, the TRBD2 call made by TCRdb goes unchecked. Germline V gives CDR1 SGHAT, CDR2 FQNNGV. This CDR3 contains 18 residues. CDR3: CASSLGIGPAGGRNEQYF.

CDR3 in amino acids: CSVDPGVNTGELFF. This chain links TRBV29-1 with TRBJ2-2. CDR1 is SQVTM, CDR2 ANQGSEA, per germline. This CDR3 has 14 residues.

The chain combines TRBV25-1 with TRBJ1-1; TCRdb's D call, TRBD1, is unchecked because there is no DNA. Germline V gives CDR1 MGHDK, CDR2 SYGVNS. The CDR3 has 15 amino acids. The CDR3 region is CASSECPGVNTEAFF.

The rearrangement joins TRBV5-1 to TRBJ2-2; TCRdb designates TRBD2, a call that cannot be tested without DNA. The CDR3 is made up of 13 amino acids. Germline CDR1 is SGHRS and CDR2 is YFSETQ. Here the CDR3 reads CASSALGTGELFF.

The chain recombines TRBV20-1 with TRBJ2-7. The CDR3 runs to 12 residues. Germline V gene lookup returns CDR1 DFQATT and CDR2 SNEGSKA (reference sequence). CDR3 sequence reads: CSARDLEDGQYF.

Considering frequency, this clonotype is medium-sized (0.01 to 0.1%). The chain links TRBV24-1 to TRBJ1-5. The CDR3 spans 14 residues. Germline V lookup: CDR1 KGHDR, CDR2 SFDVKD. CDR3 region: CATASRDSNQPQHF.

The chain couples TRBV5-1 to TRBJ2-1; TCRdb lists TRBD1, though no DNA is available to test this call. The V gene's germline CDR1 is SGHRS and CDR2 YFSETQ. The CDR3 sequence is 18 residues long. CDR3 amino acids: CASSLGQGTLSSYNEQFF.